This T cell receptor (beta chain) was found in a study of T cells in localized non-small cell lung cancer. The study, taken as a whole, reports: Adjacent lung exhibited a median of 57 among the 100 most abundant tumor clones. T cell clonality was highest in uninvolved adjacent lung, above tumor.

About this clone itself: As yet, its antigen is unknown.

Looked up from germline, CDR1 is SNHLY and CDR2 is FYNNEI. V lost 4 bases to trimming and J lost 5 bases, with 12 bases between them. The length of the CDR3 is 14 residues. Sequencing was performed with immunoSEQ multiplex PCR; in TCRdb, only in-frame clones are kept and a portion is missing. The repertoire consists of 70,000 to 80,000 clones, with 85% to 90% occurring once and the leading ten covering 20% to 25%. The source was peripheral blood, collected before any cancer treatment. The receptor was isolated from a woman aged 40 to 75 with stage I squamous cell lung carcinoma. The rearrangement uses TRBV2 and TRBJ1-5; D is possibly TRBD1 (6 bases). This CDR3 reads CASSAGQGYQPQHF. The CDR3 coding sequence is TGTGCCAGCAGTGCGGGGCAGGGGTATCAGCCCCAGCATTTT.